A selection of T cell receptor beta chains follows, all from one sample in a study of Ad26.COV2.S vaccination and SARS-CoV-2 variants. Method: immunoSEQ multiplex PCR; TCRdb's copy keeps in-frame clones and lacks some. Of about 440,000 clones in the sample, roughly 87% were seen once. This specimen was peripheral blood, taken in a trial of Ad26.COV2.S vaccine versus placebo. The receptors shown here come from a person between 18 and 59 years old who received the Ad26.COV2.S COVID-19 vaccine or a placebo. Both conserved end residues are part of each CDR3. D genes are given only for firm matches. Not every row has a clone size; where given, it reads once, few, many or a size class.

.	TRBV5-1	TRBJ2-7	.	CASSTDLINSYEQYF	TGCGCCAGCAGCACGGATCTTATAAACTCCTACGAGCAGTACTTC
.	TRBV5-1	TRBJ2-6	.	CASSLISRSGANVLTF	TGCGCCAGCAGCTTGATTTCCCGCTCTGGGGCCAACGTCCTGACTTTC
.	TRBV7-9	TRBJ2-1	.	CASSLAGVGLGEQFF	TGTGCCAGCAGCTTAGCAGGGGTCGGCCTTGGTGAGCAGTTCTTC
.	TRBV28	TRBJ2-7	.	CASPWDLKYEQYF	TGTGCCAGCCCATGGGACTTAAAGTACGAGCAGTACTTC
TRBD1	TRBV5-6	TRBJ1-2	few	CASRGQGVDGYTF	TGTGCCAGCAGAGGACAGGGAGTCGATGGCTACACCTTC
.	TRBV27	TRBJ2-7	.	CASNQGREQYF	TGTGCCAGCAACCAAGGGAGAGAGCAGTACTTC
.	TRBV11-2	TRBJ2-3	once	CASSKRFVGTDTQYF	TGTGCCAGCAGCAAAAGATTTGTGGGCACAGATACGCAGTATTTT
TRBD2	TRBV19	TRBJ2-5	.	CASTPTVGGASFQETQYF	TGTGCCAGTACCCCCACAGTCGGGGGGGCGTCATTTCAAGAGACCCAGTACTTC
.	TRBV4-3	TRBJ2-3	once	CASSQERLVGSTDTQYF	TGCGCCAGCAGCCAAGAAAGACTAGTGGGTAGCACAGATACGCAGTATTTT
.	TRBV18	TRBJ2-5	.	CASSHSRLAEEETQYF	TGTGCCAGCTCACATTCCCGATTAGCGGAAGAAGAGACCCAGTACTTC
.	TRBV11-3	TRBJ2-3	.	CASSLGQGLEDTDTQYF	TGTGCCAGCAGCTTAGGTCAGGGGCTGGAAGACACAGATACGCAGTATTTT
TRBD1	TRBV29-1	TRBJ1-2	.	CSVDTGVFYTF	TGCAGCGTTGATACAGGGGTTTTCTACACCTTC
.	TRBV14	TRBJ2-1	once	CASSQGSGPNNEQFF	TGTGCCAGCAGCCAAGGGTCAGGACCTAACAATGAGCAGTTCTTC
.	TRBV7-2	TRBJ2-5	.	CASSLAKETQYF	TGTGCCAGCAGCTTAGCGAAGGAGACCCAGTACTTC
.	TRBV25-1	TRBJ2-1	.	CASSARDRYANEQFF	TGTGCCAGCAGTGCGCGGGACCGCTATGCGAATGAGCAGTTCTTC
TRBD2	TRBV6-5	TRBJ2-3	.	CASSYLAGDTQYF	TGTGCCAGCAGTTACCTAGCGGGGGATACGCAGTATTTT
TRBD1	TRBV7-2	TRBJ2-1	.	CASSLVPDRVSYNEQFF	TGTGCCAGCAGCTTAGTGCCGGACAGGGTCTCCTACAATGAGCAGTTCTTC
TRBD1	TRBV29-1	TRBJ1-5	.	CSVQDRGSNQPQHF	TGCAGCGTCCAGGACAGGGGAAGCAATCAGCCCCAGCATTTT
.	TRBV6-6	TRBJ1-5	.	CASSYSQGWDNQPQHF	TGTGCCAGCAGTTACTCGCAGGGTTGGGACAATCAGCCCCAGCATTTT
.	TRBV19	TRBJ2-5	.	CASSIGGNQGIGETQYF	TGTGCCAGTAGTATCGGGGGAAACCAGGGGATCGGGGAGACCCAGTACTTC
.	TRBV5-4	TRBJ2-3	.	CASSNGRTQGSTDTQYF	TGTGCCAGCAGTAACGGACGGACTCAGGGAAGCACAGATACGCAGTATTTT
TRBD1	TRBV18	TRBJ2-7	.	CASSPGQTPYEQYF	TGTGCCAGCTCACCGGGACAGACACCCTACGAGCAGTACTTC
.	TRBV11-2	TRBJ2-7	.	CASSLGGDYEQYF	TGTGCCAGCAGCTTAGGTGGGGACTACGAGCAGTACTTC
.	TRBV20-1	TRBJ2-7	.	CSARGLYEQYF	TGCAGTGCCAGGGGATTGTACGAGCAGTACTTC
TRBD2	TRBV6-2/TRBV6-3	TRBJ2-1	.	CASSYSTGAGGYNEQFF	TGTGCCAGCAGTTACTCGACGGGGGCGGGAGGGTACAATGAGCAGTTCTTC
TRBD2	TRBV19	TRBJ2-3	.	CASTVFEGAGVVTQYF	TGTGCCAGTACCGTATTTGAGGGAGCGGGAGTTGTCACGCAGTATTTT
.	TRBV10-3	TRBJ2-3	.	CAISDSGDTDTQYF	TGTGCCATCAGTGATTCAGGGGACACAGATACGCAGTATTTT
TRBD2	TRBV7-2	TRBJ2-5	.	CASSLGGGAQETQYF	TGTGCCAGCAGCTTAGGCGGGGGGGCGCAAGAGACCCAGTACTTC
.	TRBV2	TRBJ2-7	.	CASSVRSHEQYF	TGTGCCAGCAGTGTACGGTCCCACGAGCAGTACTTC